This record looks at one TCR beta chain sequence and its context. Antigen: not known. This sample stems from a study of cytomegalovirus exposure and HLA in healthy donors. Study results and caveats: According to a later analysis, most TCR beta chains associated with CMV appeared HLA-restricted. TRBV6-2, TRBV6-3 and some other V segments were excluded as indistinguishable. Several of the most significant clusters appeared linked to common viral pathogens, based on a later analysis. TCR beta sequences reportedly predicted the HLA-A and HLA-B alleles of most subjects accurately.

Trimming removed 0 bases from V and 8 bases from J; junction bases left unmatched: 6. CDR3 length equals 16 residues. Germline V gives CDR1 MNHEY, CDR2 SVGAGI. The PCR had 60 Vbeta and 13 Jbeta primers. TCRdb's table, derived via immunoSEQ multiplex PCR, lists solely in-frame clones and lacks some. Of some 150,000 clones detected, approximately 76% appear once; the ten largest clones hold under 1.5%. Sample: PBMCs. The chain couples TRBV6-5 to TRBJ2-2; TRBD1 matches 10 bases. This TCR came from a man in his 60s in good health and CMV-seronegative. The CDR3 is CASSYSLTGGGGELFF. In DNA, the CDR3 is TGTGCCAGCAGTTACTCCCTGACAGGGGGCGGGGGGGAGCTGTTTTTT.